Following are 18 T cell receptor beta chains from one sample sequenced in a study of T cell changes during pregnancy in multiple sclerosis. The table came from immunoSEQ multiplex PCR; TCRdb's copy has only in-frame clones and leaves some out. This table has 70,000 to 100,000 clones, approximately 95% appearing once. The source material was peripheral blood, sampled in the first trimester of pregnancy. These receptors were taken from a female donor with multiple sclerosis, enrolled in a pregnancy study.

This chain connects TRBV6-1 to TRBJ1-1, with TRBD1 identical over 10 bases. Trimming took 4 bases from V and 1 from J; bases not matched to a gene: 12. Germline lookup yields CDR1 MNHNS and CDR2 SASEGT. The CDR3 loop spans 18 amino acids. CDR3 loop: CASSGGQGMGIGNTEAFF. The CDR3 nucleotides are TGTGCCAGCAGTGGGGGACAGGGGATGGGAATTGGGAACACTGAAGCTTTCTTT.

The chain joins TRBV6-5 to TRBJ2-5; D ambiguous. In germline, CDR1 is MNHEY, CDR2 SVGAGI. This CDR3 contains 13 residues. Trimming cost V 6 bases and J 2 bases, with 10 bases left between them. CDR3 in amino acids: CASSLQLQETQYF. CDR3 DNA: TGTGCCAGCAGCCTACAGCTACAAGAGACCCAGTACTTC.

The chain carries TRBV5-6 and TRBJ1-3; 8 nucleotides match TRBD1. Germline V gives CDR1 SGHDT, CDR2 YYEEEE. The CDR3 runs to 17 residues. J was trimmed by 0 bases and V by 0 bases; bases with no gene match: 5. In nucleotides, the CDR3 is TGTGCCAGCAGCTTGGGGGACAGGAGGCTCTCTGGAAACACCATATATTTT. Translated: CASSLGDRRLSGNTIYF. Supplemented by reference TRBV5-6 and TRBJ1-3, the full variable domain reads DAGVTQSPTHLIKTRGQQVTLRCSPKSGHDTVSWYQQALGQGPQFIFQYYEEEERQRGNFPDRFSGHQFPNYSSELNVNALLLGDSALYLCASSLGDRRLSGNTIYFGEGSWLTVV.

The count of this clone is one. The chain uses TRBV19 and TRBJ1-2, with D possibly TRBD1 on 6 matching bases. CDR3 length: 15 residues. The ends were cut back, 6 bases at V and 0 bases at J, with 14 bases in the middle. Germline lookup yields CDR1 LNHDA and CDR2 SQIVND (reference sequence). The CDR3 region is CASRHTGTTNYGYTF. In DNA, the CDR3 is TGTGCCAGTAGGCATACAGGGACTACTAACTATGGCTACACCTTC.

This chain joins TRBV6-4 and TRBJ2-3, with TRBD2 identical over 9 bases. The CDR3 has 14 residues. Germline values: CDR1 MRHNA, CDR2 SNTAGT. J was trimmed by 2 bases and V by 6 bases; bases with no gene match: 3. The CDR3 spells CASRRGGLTDTQYF. The CDR3 nucleotides read TGTGCCAGCAGGCGGGGGGGCCTCACAGATACGCAGTATTTT.

This rearrangement joins TRBV10-3 to TRBJ1-5; no reliable D call. Trimming stripped 2 bases from V and 6 bases from J, with 5 bases between. The V gene's germline CDR1 is ENHRY and CDR2 SYGVKD. There are 12 residues in the CDR3. The CDR3 protein is CAISEEPQPQHF. The CDR3 nucleotides read TGTGCCATCAGTGAGGAGCCTCAGCCCCAGCATTTT.

The chain has TRBV7-6 and TRBJ2-2; possible D gene TRBD2, 5 bases. The V and J ends lost 1 base and 4 bases respectively, with 7 bases between them. Per the germline V gene, CDR1 is SGHVS and CDR2 is FNYEAQ. The CDR3 covers 14 residues. The CDR3 DNA sequence: TGTGCCAGCAGCTTAGGCGGACTCACCGGGGAGCTGTTTTTT. Its translation: CASSLGGLTGELFF.

The chain couples TRBV5-6 to TRBJ1-3; the D is unclear. The germline V gene encodes CDR1 SGHDT and CDR2 YYEEEE. The CDR3 is made up of 13 amino acids. Between the trimmed V and J ends, which lost 4 bases and 0 bases, there was a span of 5 bases. The CDR3 loop is CASSPFSGNTIYF. The CDR3, as DNA: TGTGCCAGCAGCCCTTTCTCTGGAAACACCATATATTTT.

The rearrangement links TRBV5-4 to TRBJ2-1; 7 nucleotides match TRBD1. The junction had 8 bases not matched to a gene; V was cut back by 4 bases and J by 10 bases. Per germline, CDR1 SGHNT and CDR2 YYREEE (reference sequence). There are 13 residues in the CDR3. CDR3 sequence (DNA): TGTGCCAGCAGCGCAACAGGGGTATCCGAGCAGTTCTTC. This gives the protein CASSATGVSEQFF.

The chain has TRBV5-6 and TRBJ2-5, with TRBD2 matching over 11 bases. The CDR3 has 15 residues. Germline CDR1 and CDR2: SGHDT and YYEEEE. Losses at the gene ends were 1 base for V and 2 bases for J; bases not matched to a gene: 1. CDR3 DNA sequence: TGTGCCAGCAGCTTGTTAGCGGGGGGGCAAGAGACCCAGTACTTC. Translating gives CASSLLAGGQETQYF.

J is TRBJ1-3 and V is TRBV30; D call uncertain. The CDR3 covers 13 residues. The V end was cut by 0 bases, the J end by 0 bases, with 3 bases between. Germline CDR1 GTSNPN, CDR2 SVGIG (reference sequence). The CDR3 reads CAWSVASGNTIYF. The CDR3 DNA sequence: TGTGCCTGGAGTGTGGCCTCTGGAAACACCATATATTTT.

V is TRBV10-3 and J is TRBJ2-3; 12 bases are shared with TRBD2. Germline values: CDR1 ENHRY, CDR2 SYGVKD. This CDR3 is 19 amino acids long. V lost 4 bases to trimming and J lost 3 bases; unmatched junction nucleotides: 14. The CDR3, as DNA: TGTGCCATCAGTGGCGAGTCCCTAGGACTAGCGGGGTTGACAGATACGCAGTATTTT. Amino acid sequence: CAISGESLGLAGLTDTQYF.

The V call is TRBV5-1, the J call TRBJ1-1; D might be TRBD1 (5 bases). Deletions cut 0 bases from V and 5 bases from J, with 17 bases between. Germline V gene data show CDR1 as SGHRS and CDR2 as YFSETQ. The CDR3 has 16 amino acids. The DNA of the CDR3 is TGCGCCAGCAGCTTGGGACAGAACCGAGTTTGGACTGAAGCTTTCTTT. Protein sequence: CASSLGQNRVWTEAFF.

The CDR3 protein is CASSRDTGNQPQHF. CDR3 coding DNA: TGTGCCAGCAGTAGGGACACGGGCAATCAGCCCCAGCATTTT. V gene TRBV2 combines with J gene TRBJ1-5, with a tentative D call TRBD1 (6 bases). Trimming removed 5 bases from V and 2 bases from J, with 10 bases in between. This CDR3 spans 14 amino acids. Looked up from germline, CDR1 is SNHLY and CDR2 is FYNNEI. Complete variable domain (other parts from reference TRBV2 and TRBJ1-5): EPEVTQTPSHQVTQMGQEVILRCVPISNHLYFYWYRQILGQKVEFLVSFYNNEISEKSEIFDDQFSVERPDGSNFTLKIRSTKLEDSAMYFCASSRDTGNQPQHFGDGTRLSIL.

The V gene is TRBV30, the J gene TRBJ2-7, with TRBD1 as a possible D gene (5 bases). V lost 5 bases, J lost 7 bases, and 12 bases lay in between. Germline assignment: CDR1 GTSNPN and CDR2 SVGIG (reference sequence). The length of the CDR3 is 11 residues. The CDR3 DNA reads as TGTGCCTGGCAACTCACAGGAGAGCAGTACTTC. Encoded protein: CAWQLTGEQYF.

The J gene is TRBJ1-1, the V gene TRBV15; TRBD1 agrees at 7 bases. The CDR3 spans 15 residues. CDR1 LNHNV and CDR2 YYDKDF come from the germline V gene (reference sequence). J gave up 3 bases and V 1 base, and 5 bases lay outside the gene matches. The CDR3 DNA follows: TGTGCCACCAGCAGAGCCCCTACAGGGGACACTGAAGCTTTCTTT. Translated, it gives CATSRAPTGDTEAFF.

This rearrangement joins TRBV21-1 to TRBJ1-6; the tabulated D call, TRBD1, remains unverified against the DNA. TRBV21-1 is recorded as a pseudogene. The CDR3 consists of 16 residues. The chain's CDR3 is CASPPLPWDSNSPLHF. The CDR3 DNA sequence: TGTGCCAGCCCCCCACTGCCCTGGGACAGTAATTCACCCCTCCACTTT.

The chain has TRBV7-9 and TRBJ2-7; weak D call: TRBD1 (7 bases). The germline V gene encodes CDR1 SEHNR and CDR2 FQNEAQ (reference sequence). V was trimmed by 4 bases and J by 6 bases, leaving 10 bases between them. The length of the CDR3 is 12 residues. The CDR3 region is CASSSGGREQYF. The CDR3 DNA reads TGTGCCAGCAGCTCAGGGGGGCGCGAGCAGTACTTC.